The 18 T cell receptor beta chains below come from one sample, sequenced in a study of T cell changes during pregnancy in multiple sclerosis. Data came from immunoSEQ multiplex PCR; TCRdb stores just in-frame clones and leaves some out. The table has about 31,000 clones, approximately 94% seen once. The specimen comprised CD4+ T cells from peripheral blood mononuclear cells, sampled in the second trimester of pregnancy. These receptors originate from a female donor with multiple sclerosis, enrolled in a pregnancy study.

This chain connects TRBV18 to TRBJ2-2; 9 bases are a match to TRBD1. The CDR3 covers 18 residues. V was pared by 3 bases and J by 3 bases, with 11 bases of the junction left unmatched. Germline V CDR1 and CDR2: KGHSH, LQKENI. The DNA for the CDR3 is TGTGCCAGCTCACCGGGTCTATTGACAGGGGGATACACCGGGGAGCTGTTTTTT. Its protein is CASSPGLLTGGYTGELFF.

The CDR3: CASLSGETQYF. The CDR3 DNA reads as TGTGCCAGCTTGTCGGGAGAGACCCAGTACTTC. The chain joins TRBV27 to TRBJ2-5; D is unclear. From germline, CDR1 is MNHEY and CDR2 SMNVEV (reference sequence). CDR3 length: 11 amino acids. Trimming pared 8 bases from V and 4 bases from J, leaving 8 bases between.

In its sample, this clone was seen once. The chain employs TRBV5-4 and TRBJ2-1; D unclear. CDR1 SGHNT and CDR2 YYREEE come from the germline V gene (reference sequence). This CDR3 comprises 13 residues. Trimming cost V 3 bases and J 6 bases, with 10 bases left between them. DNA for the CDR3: TGTGCCAGCAGCTCCCCTATTAGCAATGAGCAGTTCTTC. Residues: CASSSPISNEQFF.

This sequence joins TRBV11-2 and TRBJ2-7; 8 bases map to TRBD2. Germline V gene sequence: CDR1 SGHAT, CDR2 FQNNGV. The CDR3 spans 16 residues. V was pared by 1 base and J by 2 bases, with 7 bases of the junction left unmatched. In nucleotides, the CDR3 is TGTGCCAGCAGCTTAGCCGTTGGGACTAGAGCCTACGAGCAGTACTTC. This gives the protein CASSLAVGTRAYEQYF.

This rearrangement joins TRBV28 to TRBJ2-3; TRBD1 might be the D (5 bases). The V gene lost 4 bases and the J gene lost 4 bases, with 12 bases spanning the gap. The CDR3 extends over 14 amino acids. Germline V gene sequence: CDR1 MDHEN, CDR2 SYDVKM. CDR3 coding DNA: TGTGCCAGCAGTTCTGGGGCCGGTCCAGATACGCAGTATTTT. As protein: CASSSGAGPDTQYF.

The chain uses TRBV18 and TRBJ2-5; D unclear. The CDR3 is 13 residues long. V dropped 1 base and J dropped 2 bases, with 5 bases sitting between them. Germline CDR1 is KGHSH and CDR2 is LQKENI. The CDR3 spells CASSPQHQETQYF. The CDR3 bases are TGTGCCAGCTCACCACAGCATCAAGAGACCCAGTACTTC.

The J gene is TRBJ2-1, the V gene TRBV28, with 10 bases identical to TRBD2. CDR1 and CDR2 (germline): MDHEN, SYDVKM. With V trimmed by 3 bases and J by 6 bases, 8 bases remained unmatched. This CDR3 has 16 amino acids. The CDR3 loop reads CASSLQTSGVSNEQFF. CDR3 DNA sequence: TGTGCCAGCAGTTTGCAAACTAGCGGGGTCTCCAATGAGCAGTTCTTC.

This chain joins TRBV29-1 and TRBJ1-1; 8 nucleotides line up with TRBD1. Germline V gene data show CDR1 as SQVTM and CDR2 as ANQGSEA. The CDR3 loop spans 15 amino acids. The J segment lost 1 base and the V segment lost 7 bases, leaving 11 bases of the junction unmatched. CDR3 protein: CSGGRGLGGNTEAFF. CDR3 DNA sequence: TGCAGCGGTGGCAGGGGGCTGGGGGGGAACACTGAAGCTTTCTTT. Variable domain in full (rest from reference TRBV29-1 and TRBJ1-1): SAVISQKPSRDICQRGTSLTIQCQVDSQVTMMFWYRQQPGQSLTLIATANQGSEATYESGFVIDKFPISRPNLTFSTLTVSNMSPEDSSIYLCSGGRGLGGNTEAFFGQGTRLTVV.

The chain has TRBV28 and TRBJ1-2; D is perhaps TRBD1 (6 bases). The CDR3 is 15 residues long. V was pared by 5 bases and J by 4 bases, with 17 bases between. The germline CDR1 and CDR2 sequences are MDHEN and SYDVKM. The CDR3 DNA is TGTGCCAGCAGTCCCATCCTGGACAGACTCTATGGCTACACCTTC. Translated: CASSPILDRLYGYTF.

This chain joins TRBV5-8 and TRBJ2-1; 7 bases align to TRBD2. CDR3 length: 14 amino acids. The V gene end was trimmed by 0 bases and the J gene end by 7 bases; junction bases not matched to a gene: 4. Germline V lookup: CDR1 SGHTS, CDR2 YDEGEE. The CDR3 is CASSLEPAGNEQFF. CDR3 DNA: TGTGCCAGCAGCTTGGAACCAGCGGGGAATGAGCAGTTCTTC. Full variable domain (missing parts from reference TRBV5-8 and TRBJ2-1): EAGVTQSPTHLIKTRGQQATLRCSPISGHTSVYWYQQALGLGLQFLLWYDEGEERNRGNFPPRFSGRQFPNYSSELNVNALELEDSALYLCASSLEPAGNEQFFGPGTRLTVL.

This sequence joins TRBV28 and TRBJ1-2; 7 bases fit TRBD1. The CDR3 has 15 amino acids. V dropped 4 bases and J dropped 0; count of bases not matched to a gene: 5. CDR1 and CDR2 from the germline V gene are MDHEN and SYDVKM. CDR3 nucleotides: TGTGCCAGCAGTTGGGCGGGACAGCCTAACTATGGCTACACCTTC. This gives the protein CASSWAGQPNYGYTF.

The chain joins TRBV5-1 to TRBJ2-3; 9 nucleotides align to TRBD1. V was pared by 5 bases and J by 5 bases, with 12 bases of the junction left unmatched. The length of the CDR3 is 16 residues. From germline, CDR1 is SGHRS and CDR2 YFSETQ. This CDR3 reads CASSSRPGTGKDTQYF. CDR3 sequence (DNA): TGCGCCAGCAGTTCCCGACCCGGGACAGGGAAAGATACGCAGTATTTT.

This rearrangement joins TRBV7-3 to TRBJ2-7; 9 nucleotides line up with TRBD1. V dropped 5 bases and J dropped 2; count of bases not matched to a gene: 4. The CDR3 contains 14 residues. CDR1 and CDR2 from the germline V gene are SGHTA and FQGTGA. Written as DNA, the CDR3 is TGTGCCAGCAGCAAGACAGGGGGGGCCTACGAGCAGTACTTC. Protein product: CASSKTGGAYEQYF.

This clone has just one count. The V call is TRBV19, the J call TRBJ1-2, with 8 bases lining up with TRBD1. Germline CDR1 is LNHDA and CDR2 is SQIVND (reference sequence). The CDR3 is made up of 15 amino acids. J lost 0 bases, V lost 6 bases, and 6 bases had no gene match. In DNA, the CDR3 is TGTGCCAGTAGCTACGGACAGGGCTCTAACTATGGCTACACCTTC. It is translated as CASSYGQGSNYGYTF.

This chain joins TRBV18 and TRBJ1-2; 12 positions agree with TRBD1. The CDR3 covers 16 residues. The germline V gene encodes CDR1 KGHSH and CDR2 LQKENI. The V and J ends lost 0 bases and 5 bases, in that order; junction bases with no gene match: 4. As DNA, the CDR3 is TGTGCCAGCTCACCACCGGGACAGGGGGCTGGGTATGGCTACACCTTC. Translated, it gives CASSPPGQGAGYGYTF.

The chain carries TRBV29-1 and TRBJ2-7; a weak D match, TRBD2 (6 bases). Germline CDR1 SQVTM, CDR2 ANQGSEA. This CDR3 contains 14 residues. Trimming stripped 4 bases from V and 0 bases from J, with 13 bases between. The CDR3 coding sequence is TGCAGCGTTGCAAGCGGGCTGAGCTCCTACGAGCAGTACTTC. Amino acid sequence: CSVASGLSSYEQYF.

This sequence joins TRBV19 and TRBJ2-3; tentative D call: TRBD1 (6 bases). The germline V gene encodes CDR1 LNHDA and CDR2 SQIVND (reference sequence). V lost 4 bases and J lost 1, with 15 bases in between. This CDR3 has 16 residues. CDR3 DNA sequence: TGTGCCAGTAGTACCAGACAGGCTGGGGGCACAGATACGCAGTATTTT. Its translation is CASSTRQAGGTDTQYF.

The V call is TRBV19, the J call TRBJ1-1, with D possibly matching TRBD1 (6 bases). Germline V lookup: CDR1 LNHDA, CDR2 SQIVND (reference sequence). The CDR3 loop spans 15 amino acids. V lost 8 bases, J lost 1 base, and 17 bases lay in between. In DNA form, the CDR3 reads TGTGCCAGTGCCTCCACGGGACACAAGAACACTGAAGCTTTCTTT. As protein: CASASTGHKNTEAFF. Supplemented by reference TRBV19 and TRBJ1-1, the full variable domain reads DGGITQSPKYLFRKEGQNVTLSCEQNLNHDAMYWYRQDPGQGLRLIYYSQIVNDFQKGDIAEGYSVSREKKESFPLTVTSAQKNPTAFYLCASASTGHKNTEAFFGQGTRLTVV.